These 15 T cell receptor beta chains came from one sample sequenced in a study of blood T cell repertoires in COVID-19. Only in-frame clones appear in the TCRdb table, and some are missing; sequencing was by immunoSEQ multiplex PCR. Of about 130,000 clones in the sample, about 70% were seen once. Sequenced sample: peripheral blood. The receptors originated from a woman in her 70s with acute or convalescent COVID-19.

The J gene is TRBJ1-1, the V gene TRBV6-1; D is unresolved. Trimming shortened V by 3 bases and J by 1 base, and 9 bases separated the two germline ends. The germline V gene encodes CDR1 MNHNS and CDR2 SASEGT. The CDR3 spans 14 residues. CDR3 amino acids: CASSDRVGNTEAFF. As DNA, the CDR3 is TGTGCCAGCAGTGACCGGGTAGGGAACACTGAAGCTTTCTTT.

The CDR3 spells CASSAGLGRGNYGYTF. The CDR3, as DNA: TGTGCCAGCAGTGCTGGATTAGGCAGGGGTAACTATGGCTACACCTTC. The chain carries TRBV2 and TRBJ1-2, with D maybe TRBD1 (6 bases). Trimming took 4 bases from V and 1 from J, leaving 16 bases between them. Germline-derived CDR1 and CDR2 are SNHLY and FYNNEI. The CDR3 is made up of 16 amino acids.

CDR3 DNA: TGTGCCAGCAGTTTTCGGGGGTTTGAGCAGTTCTTC. It yields the protein CASSFRGFEQFF. This chain joins TRBV28 and TRBJ2-1; weak D call: TRBD2 (6 bases). CDR3 length: 12 amino acids. The germline V and J ends were trimmed by 3 bases and 9 bases, with 9 bases remaining between them. Germline V gene data show CDR1 as MDHEN and CDR2 as SYDVKM.

The rearrangement uses TRBV9 and TRBJ1-5; 7 bases are a match to TRBD1. Germline CDR1 reads SGDLS; CDR2 reads YYNGEE. This CDR3 is built from 16 residues. Losses at the gene ends were 3 bases for V and 3 bases for J; bases not matched to a gene: 9. Here the CDR3 reads CASSAGGGTDNQPQHF. The CDR3 bases are TGTGCCAGCAGCGCTGGAGGGGGCACGGACAATCAGCCCCAGCATTTT.

Only a few counts were recorded for this clone. The chain uses TRBV6-5 and TRBJ1-1; D gene ambiguous. This CDR3 contains 15 residues. Germline V CDR1 and CDR2: MNHEY, SVGAGI. V was clipped by 5 bases and J by 2 bases, with 15 bases between them. The CDR3 reads CASSPLAASNTEAFF. The CDR3, as DNA: TGTGCCAGCAGTCCCCTAGCCGCAAGTAACACTGAAGCTTTCTTT.

The genes are TRBV2 and TRBJ1-6; perhaps TRBD1 as D (6 bases). The CDR3 is 15 amino acids. Trimming took off 6 bases at V and 0 bases at J, with 9 bases between the two ends. The germline gives CDR1 SNHLY, CDR2 FYNNEI. The CDR3 protein is CASSNRVSYNSPLHF. CDR3 DNA sequence: TGTGCCAGCAGCAACAGGGTCTCCTATAATTCACCCCTCCACTTT.

The chain employs TRBV6-1 and TRBJ1-4; D ambiguous. The CDR3 is 15 amino acids. Trimming took 2 bases from V and 5 from J, leaving 12 bases between them. CDR1 MNHNS and CDR2 SASEGT come from the germline V gene. CDR3 sequence reads: CASSELGEENEKLFF. CDR3 bases: TGTGCCAGCAGTGAACTTGGGGAGGAGAATGAAAAACTGTTTTTT.

The J gene is TRBJ1-1, the V gene TRBV6-5; TRBD1 aligns across 7 bases. The germline V gene has CDR1 MNHEY and CDR2 SVGAGI. V trimming: 8 bases; J trimming: 8 bases; junction bases outside the gene matches: 8. This CDR3 is built from 12 residues. CDR3 DNA sequence: TGTGCCAGCCTACAGGGGCCAGGGGAAGCTTTCTTT. Amino acid sequence: CASLQGPGEAFF.

The genes are TRBV19 and TRBJ1-1, with D possibly being TRBD1 (6 bases). From germline, CDR1 is LNHDA and CDR2 SQIVND (reference sequence). Trimming cost V 1 base and J 7 bases, with 13 bases left between them. The CDR3 extends over 14 amino acids. This CDR3 reads CASSIAKKGVEAFF. Written as DNA, the CDR3 is TGTGCCAGTAGTATAGCTAAGAAGGGGGTTGAAGCTTTCTTT. The entire variable domain, with the rest obtained from reference TRBV19 and TRBJ1-1, is as follows: DGGITQSPKYLFRKEGQNVTLSCEQNLNHDAMYWYRQDPGQGLRLIYYSQIVNDFQKGDIAEGYSVSREKKESFPLTVTSAQKNPTAFYLCASSIAKKGVEAFFGQGTRLTVV.

The chain has TRBV30 and TRBJ1-5, with a possible D match to TRBD1 (6 bases). V lost 0 bases and J 6 bases, leaving 9 bases between the germline ends. This CDR3 is 13 amino acids long. Germline assignment: CDR1 GTSNPN and CDR2 SVGIG (reference sequence). The CDR3 sequence is CAWSVRGAQPQHF. The CDR3 region has the DNA TGTGCCTGGAGTGTACGGGGGGCTCAGCCCCAGCATTTT.

This CDR3 reads CATSRDPPGSLGGETQYF. CDR3 in DNA: TGTGCCACCAGCAGAGATCCCCCCGGCTCCCTCGGGGGGGAGACCCAGTACTTC. The J gene is TRBJ2-5, the V gene TRBV15; TRBD2 matches 7 bases. This CDR3 has 18 amino acids. V shed 0 bases and J 5 bases; nucleotides not matched to a gene: 15. Germline V lookup: CDR1 LNHNV, CDR2 YYDKDF (reference sequence).

This sequence joins TRBV19 and TRBJ1-5; 8 positions match TRBD1. The length of the CDR3 is 17 residues. CDR1 LNHDA and CDR2 SQIVND come from the germline V gene (reference sequence). V gave up 4 bases and J gave up 2 bases; unmatched junction bases: 10. The CDR3 spells CASSNTTIQGGNQPQHF. CDR3 coding DNA: TGTGCCAGTAGTAACACCACCATACAGGGGGGCAATCAGCCCCAGCATTTT.

This sequence joins TRBV3-1 (or the pseudogene TRBV3-2) and TRBJ2-1, with 10 bases lining up with TRBD2. This CDR3 has 13 amino acids. Germline V gives CDR1 LGHDT, CDR2 YNNKEL (reference sequence). J gave up 11 bases and V 4 bases, and 5 bases lay outside the gene matches. CDR3: CASSPLAGAQQFF. As DNA, the CDR3 is TGTGCCAGCAGCCCCCTAGCGGGAGCTCAGCAGTTCTTC.

The chain recombines TRBV19 with TRBJ2-1; TRBD2 might be the D (6 bases). Germline CDR1 reads LNHDA; CDR2 reads SQIVND (reference sequence). Trimming removed 5 bases from V and 1 base from J, with 15 bases in between. This CDR3 has 16 residues. Here the CDR3 reads CASSPLAVMSYNEQFF. CDR3 nucleotides: TGTGCCAGTAGTCCATTAGCGGTGATGTCCTACAATGAGCAGTTCTTC.

The chain combines TRBV27 with TRBJ1-6; D call uncertain. The CDR3 extends over 15 amino acids. The germline V and J ends were trimmed by 3 bases and 2 bases, with 8 bases remaining between them. CDR1 is MNHEY, CDR2 SMNVEV, per germline (reference sequence). The CDR3 nucleotides are TGTGCCAGCAGTTTGTCCGGGACCTATAATTCACCCCTCCACTTT. This encodes CASSLSGTYNSPLHF.